Below, 8 T cell receptor beta chains from the same sample are listed, as sequenced in a study of T cell repertoires in cytomegalovirus infection. TCRdb re-analysed the reads in MiXCR, keeping a single row per CDR3 protein. The table lists some 150,000 distinct CDR3 sequences, 6.5% of them singletons, with more than 15% in the top ten. Sequences were obtained from PBMCs. The source is a human donor in good health (CMV status not recorded). Some clones in this sample may be carry-over from other donors' samples.

The sample holds many counts of this clonotype. The rearrangement links TRBV20-1 to TRBJ2-1; D is undetermined. The CDR3 has 11 residues. Trimming cost V 4 bases and J 8 bases, with 9 bases left between them. CDR1 is DFQATT and CDR2 is SNEGSKA in the germline V gene (reference sequence). This chain's CDR3 is CSAIITHEQFF. The DNA for the CDR3 is TGCAGTGCTATCATCACGCATGAGCAGTTCTTC.

This clonotype was counted ten times or more. The chain employs TRBV10-3 and TRBJ2-2; 7 bases line up with TRBD2. The CDR3 contains 14 residues. The J segment lost 3 bases and the V segment lost 6 bases, leaving 4 bases of the junction unmatched. Germline loops: CDR1 ENHRY, CDR2 SYGVKD. This chain's CDR3 is CAISWGGDTGELFF. Written as DNA, the CDR3 is TGTGCCATCAGCTGGGGAGGGGACACCGGGGAGCTGTTTTTT.

This clonotype was detected only a few times. The V call is TRBV7-3, the J call TRBJ1-1, with D perhaps matching TRBD1 (6 bases). This CDR3 comprises 15 residues. Germline CDR1 is SGHTA and CDR2 is FQGTGA. Trimming removed 5 bases from V and 4 bases from J, with 17 bases in between. In nucleotides, the CDR3 is TGTGCCAGCAGCCCCCAGGGGCTAGGCCCCACTGAAGCTTTCTTT. It specifies CASSPQGLGPTEAFF.

This clonotype showed up many times. The CDR3 region is CSVVPTSDPYEQYF. Written as DNA, the CDR3 is TGCAGTGTTGTCCCGACTAGCGACCCCTACGAGCAGTACTTC. This chain uses TRBV20-1 with TRBJ2-7, with 8 bases lining up with TRBD2. Germline V gives CDR1 DFQATT, CDR2 SNEGSKA (reference sequence). This CDR3 comprises 14 residues. The junction had 10 bases not matched to a gene; V was cut back by 7 bases and J by 2 bases.

This chain connects TRBV20-1 to TRBJ1-3, with a tentative D call TRBD1 (5 bases). Germline V gives CDR1 DFQATT, CDR2 SNEGSKA (reference sequence). Trimming left V 6 bases short and J 1 base short, with 19 bases between. This CDR3 is 16 amino acids long. CDR3 protein: CSAEGPGSGSGNTIYF. The CDR3 region has the DNA TGCAGTGCAGAGGGGCCCGGGTCGGGGTCTGGAAACACCATATATTTT.

V usage is TRBV30 and J usage is TRBJ2-1; D is tentatively TRBD1 or TRBD2 (6 bases each). Trimming took off 1 base at V and 1 base at J, with 26 bases between the two ends. Germline V gene data show CDR1 as GTSNPN and CDR2 as SVGIG (reference sequence). This CDR3 is 20 amino acids long. CDR3 amino acids: CAWSAPPMTSGGPSYNEQFF. The CDR3 bases are TGTGCCTGGAGTGCCCCCCCGATGACCTCCGGGGGCCCTTCCTACAATGAGCAGTTCTTC.

This clonotype was detected many times. The chain combines TRBV5-4 with TRBJ1-2, with D possibly matching TRBD1 (6 bases). The germline gives CDR1 SGHNT, CDR2 YYREEE (reference sequence). Trimming cost V 3 bases and J 9 bases, with 18 bases left between them. The CDR3 sequence is 14 residues long. The CDR3 sequence is CASSSPQGLIRYTF. CDR3 bases: TGTGCCAGCAGCTCCCCCCAGGGGCTGATCCGCTACACCTTC.

The table lists this clonotype with many counts. The CDR3 nucleotides read TGTGCCGGTAGACAGGGGGCCGTCTATGGCTACACCTTC. This translates into CAGRQGAVYGYTF. This chain joins TRBV7-2 and TRBJ1-2; TRBD1 matches 10 bases. With V trimmed by 11 bases and J by 4 bases, 7 bases remained unmatched. Germline CDR1 and CDR2: SGHTA and FQGNSA. This CDR3 has 13 residues.